The clone carrying this TCR beta chain was counted many times. The read ends 3 residues before the CDR3 terminus; that terminus is restored from the germline J gene. This sample stems from a study of T cell clonality in common variable immunodeficiency. The length of the CDR3 is 16 residues. The V end was cut by 0 bases, the J end by 0 bases, with 15 bases between. Germline V gene lookup returns CDR1 DFQATT and CDR2 SNEGSKA (reference sequence). The repertoire was sequenced with immunoSEQ multiplex PCR; TCRdb's copy has only in-frame clones and lacks some. The sample is made up of about 39,000 clones, none counted only once.

The source is a person aged 18 to 69 in good health. The V gene is TRBV20-1, the J gene TRBJ2-7; no clear D gene. The source material was peripheral blood mononuclear cells. Partial CDR3 DNA: TGCAGTGCTAGAGATAGAGTGACTCCCAGCTCCTACGAG. Its translation: CSARDRVTPSSYE. The CDR3, in full, reads CSARDRVTPSSYEQYF.